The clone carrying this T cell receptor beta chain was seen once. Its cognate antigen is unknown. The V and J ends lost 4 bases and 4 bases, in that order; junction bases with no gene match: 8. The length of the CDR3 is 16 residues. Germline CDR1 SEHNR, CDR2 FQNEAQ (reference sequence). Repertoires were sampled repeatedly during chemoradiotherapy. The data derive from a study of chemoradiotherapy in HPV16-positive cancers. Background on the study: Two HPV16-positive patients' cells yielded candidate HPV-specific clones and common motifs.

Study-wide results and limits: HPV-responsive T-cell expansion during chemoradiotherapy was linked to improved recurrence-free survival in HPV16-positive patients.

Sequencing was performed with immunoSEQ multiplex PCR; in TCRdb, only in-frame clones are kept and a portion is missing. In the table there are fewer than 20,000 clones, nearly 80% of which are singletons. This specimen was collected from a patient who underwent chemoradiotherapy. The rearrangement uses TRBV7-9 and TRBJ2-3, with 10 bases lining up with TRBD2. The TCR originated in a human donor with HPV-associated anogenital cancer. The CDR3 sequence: CASSSSGGDTADTQYF. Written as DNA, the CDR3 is TGTGCCAGCAGCTCGAGCGGGGGGGATACGGCAGATACGCAGTATTTT.